The 8 T cell receptor beta chains reported below all come from one sample, sequenced in a study of cytomegalovirus exposure and HLA in healthy donors. Primers: 60 Vbeta forward and 13 Jbeta reverse. TCRdb's table, derived via immunoSEQ multiplex PCR, lists solely in-frame clones and lacks some. The repertoire holds about 140,000 clones, with roughly three quarters as singletons. Material for sequencing was PBMCs. These receptors were obtained from a female donor in good health and CMV-seronegative.

This chain connects TRBV12-5 to TRBJ2-3; the match to TRBD2 covers 11 bases. V gave up 6 bases and J gave up 2 bases; unmatched junction bases: 13. Looked up from germline, CDR1 is LGHNT and CDR2 is FRNRAP. The CDR3 has 18 residues. For the CDR3, the DNA is TGTGCTAGTGGCCCGACAGGTGCACTAGCGGGGGACACAGATACGCAGTATTTT. Protein product: CASGPTGALAGDTDTQYF.

This clone was detected a few times. Germline and junction disagree at one end, which may indicate a read error. The chain uses TRBV7-7 and TRBJ2-1; D possibly corresponds to TRBD2 (6 bases). Germline V CDR1 and CDR2: SSHAT, FNYEAQ (reference sequence). The CDR3 runs 15 residues. The CDR3 loop reads CASSLSRTGDNEQFF. For the CDR3, the DNA is TGTGCTAGCAGCTTATCGCGGACGGGAGACAATGAGCAGTTCTTC.

The rearrangement joins TRBV11-3 to TRBJ2-1; D might be TRBD2 (5 bases). V was shortened by 0 bases and J by 5 bases, with 8 bases between the two germline ends. The CDR3 has 14 residues. CDR1 is SGHNT, CDR2 YENEEA, per germline. This CDR3 reads CASSLDPSHNEQFF. DNA for the CDR3: TGTGCCAGCAGCTTAGATCCTAGCCACAATGAGCAGTTCTTC.

The J gene is TRBJ2-3, the V gene TRBV28; 12 positions match TRBD2. Per the germline V gene, CDR1 is MDHEN and CDR2 is SYDVKM. The CDR3 length is 16 residues. V gave up 6 bases and J gave up 2 bases; unmatched junction bases: 6. For the CDR3, the DNA is TGTGCCAGCAGCATCACTAGCGGGGGGTTCACAGATACGCAGTATTTT. Translating gives CASSITSGGFTDTQYF.

The chain uses TRBV10-3 and TRBJ1-5, with 7 bases matching TRBD1. The CDR3 spans 15 residues. The germline gives CDR1 ENHRY, CDR2 SYGVKD. After removal of 3 bases from V and 6 bases from J, the junction contained 8 bases not matched to a gene. The CDR3 nucleotides are TGTGCCATCAGTGAAGGGGGCGGGTTGGGTCAGCCCCAGCATTTT. Translating it yields CAISEGGGLGQPQHF.

This rearrangement joins TRBV7-2 to TRBJ2-3; D is perhaps TRBD2 (5 bases). Between the trimmed V and J ends, which lost 4 bases and 6 bases, there was a span of 11 bases. The CDR3 contains 13 residues. Germline V gene lookup returns CDR1 SGHTA and CDR2 FQGNSA. Here the CDR3 DNA reads TGTGCCAGCAGCTCCGTCGGGGTTGATACGCAGTATTTT. Translating gives CASSSVGVDTQYF.

The chain links TRBV4-1 to TRBJ2-1, with 8 bases lining up with TRBD2. CDR1 is MGHRA, CDR2 YSYEKL, per germline. The CDR3 loop spans 16 amino acids. Unmatched junction bases numbered 7, after V lost 0 bases and J lost 6 bases. CDR3 coding DNA: TGCGCCAGCAGCCAAGACGGTAGCGGGAAAGGCAATGAGCAGTTCTTC. Translating gives CASSQDGSGKGNEQFF.

V gene TRBV28 combines with J gene TRBJ2-7; 7 bases fit TRBD1. Germline CDR1 MDHEN, CDR2 SYDVKM. With V trimmed by 4 bases and J by 2 bases, 5 bases remained unmatched. The length of the CDR3 is 14 residues. The DNA for the CDR3 is TGTGCCAGCAGTTACCCCGGGACAGCCTACGAGCAGTACTTC. It is translated as CASSYPGTAYEQYF.